This T cell receptor beta chain was sequenced for a study of metastatic and nonmetastatic thyroid tumors. Study results and caveats: Compared with benign nodules, malignant thyroid tumors were reported to have significantly higher TCR beta diversity in both blood and tumor.

Thyroid surgery took place with no prior treatment in any patient. Under the authors' procedure: Construction of a distant-metastasis classifier for papillary thyroid cancer relied on CDR3 differences across clinicopathological groups. TCRdb redid the clone calls on the PCR reads using MiXCR. Clone size and V and J calls follow TCRdb, not the original study. This sample has some 20,000 clones, with approximately 22% found just once. V lost 6 bases to trimming and J lost 0 bases; unmatched junction nucleotides: 6. CDR1 MDHEN and CDR2 SYDVKM come from the germline V gene. The length of the CDR3 is 15 residues. This clone is medium-sized (0.01 to 0.1%) within its sample. The antigen is not known.

The chain carries TRBV28 and TRBJ2-7, with 9 bases identical to TRBD1. This clonotype was sampled from a male donor with papillary thyroid cancer or a benign thyroid nodule (not recorded which). Some clones in this sample may be carry-over from other donors' samples. The sample was tumor tissue. This CDR3 reads CASRFGTGSSYEQYF. DNA of the CDR3: TGTGCCAGCAGATTCGGGACAGGGTCCTCCTACGAGCAGTACTTC.